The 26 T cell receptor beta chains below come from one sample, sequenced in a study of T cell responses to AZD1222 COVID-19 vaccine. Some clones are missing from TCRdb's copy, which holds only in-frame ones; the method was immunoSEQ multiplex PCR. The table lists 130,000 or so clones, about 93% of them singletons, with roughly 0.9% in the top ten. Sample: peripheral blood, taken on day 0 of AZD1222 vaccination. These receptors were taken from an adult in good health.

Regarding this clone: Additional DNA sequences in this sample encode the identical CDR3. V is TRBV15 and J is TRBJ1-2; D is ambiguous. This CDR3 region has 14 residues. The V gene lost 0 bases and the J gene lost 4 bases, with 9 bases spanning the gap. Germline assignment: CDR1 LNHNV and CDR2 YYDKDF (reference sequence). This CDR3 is CATSRDLGGYGYTF. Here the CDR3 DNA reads TGTGCCACCAGCAGAGATCTGGGAGGCTATGGCTACACCTTC.

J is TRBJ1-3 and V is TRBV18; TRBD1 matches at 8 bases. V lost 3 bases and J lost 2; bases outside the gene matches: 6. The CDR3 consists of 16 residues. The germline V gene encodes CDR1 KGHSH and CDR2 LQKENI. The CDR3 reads CASSPQQGQAGNTIYF. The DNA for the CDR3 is TGTGCCAGCTCACCGCAACAGGGACAGGCTGGAAACACCATATATTTT. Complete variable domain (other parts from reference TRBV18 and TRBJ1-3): NAGVMQNPRHLVRRRGQEARLRCSPMKGHSHVYWYRQLPEEGLKFMVYLQKENIIDESGMPKERFSAEFPKEGPSILRIQQVVRGDSAAYFCASSPQQGQAGNTIYFGEGSWLTVV.

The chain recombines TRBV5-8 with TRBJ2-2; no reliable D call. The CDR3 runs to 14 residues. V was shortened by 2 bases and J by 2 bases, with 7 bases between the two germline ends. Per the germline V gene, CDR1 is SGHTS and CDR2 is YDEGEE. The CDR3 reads CASSLNPNTGELFF. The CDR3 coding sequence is TGTGCCAGCAGCTTAAACCCAAACACCGGGGAGCTGTTTTTT.

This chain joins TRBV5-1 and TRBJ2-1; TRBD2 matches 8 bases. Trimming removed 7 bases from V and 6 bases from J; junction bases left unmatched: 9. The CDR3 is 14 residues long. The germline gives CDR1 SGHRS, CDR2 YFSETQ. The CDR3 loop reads CASEAGGLTNEQFF. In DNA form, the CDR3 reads TGCGCCAGCGAGGCGGGGGGACTTACCAATGAGCAGTTCTTC.

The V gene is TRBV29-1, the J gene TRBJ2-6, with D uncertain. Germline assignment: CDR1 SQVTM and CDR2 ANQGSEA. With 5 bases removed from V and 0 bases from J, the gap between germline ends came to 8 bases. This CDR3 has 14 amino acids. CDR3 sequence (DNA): TGCAGCGTTACGGTGGACTCTGGGGCCAACGTCCTGACTTTC. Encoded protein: CSVTVDSGANVLTF.

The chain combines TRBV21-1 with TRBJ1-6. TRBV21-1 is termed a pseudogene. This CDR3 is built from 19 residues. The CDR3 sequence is CASSKLEWEGWVGNSPLHF. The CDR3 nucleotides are TGTGCCAGCAGCAAACTTGAATGGGAGGGATGGGTAGGAAATTCACCCCTCCACTTT.

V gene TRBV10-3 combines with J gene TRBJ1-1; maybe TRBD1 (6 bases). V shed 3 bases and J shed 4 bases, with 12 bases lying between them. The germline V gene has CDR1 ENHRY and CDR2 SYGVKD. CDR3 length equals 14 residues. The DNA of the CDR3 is TGTGCCATCAGTGACCTCCAGGGGAGCACTGAAGCTTTCTTT. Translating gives CAISDLQGSTEAFF.

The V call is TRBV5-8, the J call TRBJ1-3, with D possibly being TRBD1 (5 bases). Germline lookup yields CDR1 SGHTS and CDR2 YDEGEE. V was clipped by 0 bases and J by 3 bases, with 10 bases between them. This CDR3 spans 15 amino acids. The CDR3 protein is CASSLGGPIGNTIYF. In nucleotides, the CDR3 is TGTGCCAGCAGCTTGGGGGGCCCGATTGGAAACACCATATATTTT.

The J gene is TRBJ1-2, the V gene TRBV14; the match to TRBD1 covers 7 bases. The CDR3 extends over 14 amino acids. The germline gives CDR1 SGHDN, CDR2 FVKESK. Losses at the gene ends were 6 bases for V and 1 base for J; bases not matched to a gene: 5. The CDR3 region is CASRRTGDNYGYTF. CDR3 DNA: TGTGCCAGCAGAAGGACAGGAGATAACTATGGCTACACCTTC. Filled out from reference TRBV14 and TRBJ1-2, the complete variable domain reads EAGVTQFPSHSVIEKGQTVTLRCDPISGHDNLYWYRRVMGKEIKFLLHFVKESKQDESGMPNNRFLAERTGGTYSTLKVQPAELEDSGVYFCASRRTGDNYGYTFGSGTRLTVV.

CDR3 in amino acids: CATSRDHGQPQHF. In DNA form, the CDR3 reads TGTGCCACCAGCAGAGATCATGGTCAGCCCCAGCATTTT. V usage is TRBV15 and J usage is TRBJ1-5; no clear D gene. CDR1 and CDR2 (germline): LNHNV, YYDKDF (reference sequence). V lost 0 bases to trimming and J lost 6 bases, with 6 bases between them. The CDR3 runs to 13 residues.

DNA for the CDR3: TGTGCCAGCAGCGTGACAGGGGACCAGCCCCAGCATTTT. As protein: CASSVTGDQPQHF. The chain combines TRBV9 with TRBJ1-5; 8 nucleotides agree with TRBD1. Germline trimming cut 2 bases from V and 7 bases from J; bases unmatched to any gene: 2. CDR3 size: 13 residues. The germline V gene has CDR1 SGDLS and CDR2 YYNGEE.

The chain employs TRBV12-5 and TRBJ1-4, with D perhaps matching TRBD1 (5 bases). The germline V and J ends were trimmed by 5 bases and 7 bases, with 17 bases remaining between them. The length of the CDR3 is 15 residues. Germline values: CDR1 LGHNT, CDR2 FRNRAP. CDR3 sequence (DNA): TGTGCTAGTGGTGCCCTCGGGGGGTTCGGTGAAAAACTGTTTTTT. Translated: CASGALGGFGEKLFF.

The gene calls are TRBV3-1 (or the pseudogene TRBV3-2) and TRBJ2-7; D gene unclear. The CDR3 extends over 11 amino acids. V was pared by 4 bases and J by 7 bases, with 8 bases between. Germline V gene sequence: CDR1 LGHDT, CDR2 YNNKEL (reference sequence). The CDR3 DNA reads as TGTGCCAGCAGCCGAGGCGGAGAGCAGTACTTC. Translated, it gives CASSRGGEQYF.

The CDR3 reads CASSQDVGQGGLRPLFF. For the CDR3, the DNA is TGCGCCAGCAGCCAAGATGTAGGACAGGGTGGTCTTCGTCCACTGTTTTTT. The V gene is TRBV4-1, the J gene TRBJ1-4; TRBD1 matches 8 bases. Germline V lookup: CDR1 MGHRA, CDR2 YSYEKL. The CDR3 consists of 17 residues. V dropped 0 bases and J dropped 13; count of bases not matched to a gene: 16.

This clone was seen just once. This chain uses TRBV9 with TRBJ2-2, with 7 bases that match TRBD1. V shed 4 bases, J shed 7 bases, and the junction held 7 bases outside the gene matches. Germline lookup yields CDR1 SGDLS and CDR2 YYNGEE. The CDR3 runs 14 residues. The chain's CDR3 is CASSPRGRDGELFF. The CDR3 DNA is TGTGCCAGCAGCCCGAGGGGGCGCGACGGGGAGCTGTTTTTT.

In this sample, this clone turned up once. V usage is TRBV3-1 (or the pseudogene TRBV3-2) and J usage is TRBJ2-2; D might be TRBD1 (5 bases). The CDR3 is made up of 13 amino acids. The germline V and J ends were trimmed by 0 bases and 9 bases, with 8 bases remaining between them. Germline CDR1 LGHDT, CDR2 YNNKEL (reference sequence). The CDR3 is CASSQERGRELFF. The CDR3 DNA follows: TGTGCCAGCAGCCAAGAAAGGGGCAGGGAGCTGTTTTTT.

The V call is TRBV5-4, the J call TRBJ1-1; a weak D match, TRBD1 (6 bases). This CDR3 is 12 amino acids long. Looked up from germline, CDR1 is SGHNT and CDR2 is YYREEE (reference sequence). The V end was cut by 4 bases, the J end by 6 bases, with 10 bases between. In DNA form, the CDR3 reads TGTGCCAGCAGCGGGAGGGGGGCTGAAGCTTTCTTT. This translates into CASSGRGAEAFF.

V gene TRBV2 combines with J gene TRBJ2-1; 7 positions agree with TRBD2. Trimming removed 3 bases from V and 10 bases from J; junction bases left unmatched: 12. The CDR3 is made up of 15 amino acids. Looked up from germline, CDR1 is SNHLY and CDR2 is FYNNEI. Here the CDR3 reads CASSERTSARPEQFF. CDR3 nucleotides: TGTGCCAGCAGTGAGAGAACTAGCGCGCGTCCCGAGCAGTTCTTC.

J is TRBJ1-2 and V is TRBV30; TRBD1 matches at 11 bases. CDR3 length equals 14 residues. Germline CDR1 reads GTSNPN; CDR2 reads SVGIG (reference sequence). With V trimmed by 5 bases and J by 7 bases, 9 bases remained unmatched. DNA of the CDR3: TGTGCCTGGGACATAGGACAGGGGGCTAGTGGCTACACCTTC. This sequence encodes CAWDIGQGASGYTF. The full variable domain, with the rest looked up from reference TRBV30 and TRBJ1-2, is SQTIHQWPATLVQPVGSPLSLECTVEGTSNPNLYWYRQAAGRGLQLLFYSVGIGQISSEVPQNLSASRPQDRQFILSSKKLLLSDSGFYLCAWDIGQGASGYTFGSGTRLTVV.

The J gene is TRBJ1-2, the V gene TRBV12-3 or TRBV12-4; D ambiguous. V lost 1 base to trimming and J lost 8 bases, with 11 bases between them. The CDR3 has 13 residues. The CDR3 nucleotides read TGTGCCAGCAGTTTAGGAGGGATGAGGGGCTACACCTTC. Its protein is CASSLGGMRGYTF.

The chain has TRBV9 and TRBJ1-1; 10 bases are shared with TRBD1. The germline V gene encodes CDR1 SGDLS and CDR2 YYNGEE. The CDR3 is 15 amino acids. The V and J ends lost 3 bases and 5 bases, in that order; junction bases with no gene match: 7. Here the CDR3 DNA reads TGTGCCAGCAGCGCTACCGGGACAGGGGTGACTGAAGCTTTCTTT. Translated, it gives CASSATGTGVTEAFF.

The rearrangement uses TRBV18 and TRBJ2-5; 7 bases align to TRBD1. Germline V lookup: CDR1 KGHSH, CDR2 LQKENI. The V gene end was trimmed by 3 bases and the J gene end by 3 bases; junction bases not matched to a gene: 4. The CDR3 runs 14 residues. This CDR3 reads CASSPDRSEETQYF. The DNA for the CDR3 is TGTGCCAGCTCACCGGACAGGTCAGAAGAGACCCAGTACTTC.

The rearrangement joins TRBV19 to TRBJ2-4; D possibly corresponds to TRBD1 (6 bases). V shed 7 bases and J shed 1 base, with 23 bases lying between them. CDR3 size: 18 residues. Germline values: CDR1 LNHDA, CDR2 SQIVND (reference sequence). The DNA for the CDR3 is TGTGCCAGTACCCGCCACCCCCGACAGGTTACGGCCAAAAACATTCAGTACTTC. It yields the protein CASTRHPRQVTAKNIQYF.

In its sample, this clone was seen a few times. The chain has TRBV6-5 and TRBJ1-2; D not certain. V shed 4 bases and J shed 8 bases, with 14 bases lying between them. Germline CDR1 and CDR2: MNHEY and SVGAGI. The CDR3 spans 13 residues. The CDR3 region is CASSFLTPFGYTF. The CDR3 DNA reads TGTGCCAGCAGTTTCCTAACACCTTTCGGCTACACCTTC.

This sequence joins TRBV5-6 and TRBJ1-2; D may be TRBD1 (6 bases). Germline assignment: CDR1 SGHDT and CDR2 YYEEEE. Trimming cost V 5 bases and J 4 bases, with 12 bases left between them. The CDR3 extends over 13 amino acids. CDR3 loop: CASRATGIYGYTF. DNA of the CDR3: TGTGCCAGCAGGGCAACAGGGATCTATGGCTACACCTTC.

The CDR3 loop is CASSTGQGYTEAFF. Here the CDR3 DNA reads TGTGCCAGCAGTACGGGACAGGGGTACACTGAAGCTTTCTTT. The chain employs TRBV27 and TRBJ1-1; 10 positions match TRBD1. CDR1 and CDR2 from the germline V gene are MNHEY and SMNVEV (reference sequence). The CDR3 totals 14 residues. Trimming at V came to 5 bases and at J to 3 bases, leaving 3 bases not matched to a gene.